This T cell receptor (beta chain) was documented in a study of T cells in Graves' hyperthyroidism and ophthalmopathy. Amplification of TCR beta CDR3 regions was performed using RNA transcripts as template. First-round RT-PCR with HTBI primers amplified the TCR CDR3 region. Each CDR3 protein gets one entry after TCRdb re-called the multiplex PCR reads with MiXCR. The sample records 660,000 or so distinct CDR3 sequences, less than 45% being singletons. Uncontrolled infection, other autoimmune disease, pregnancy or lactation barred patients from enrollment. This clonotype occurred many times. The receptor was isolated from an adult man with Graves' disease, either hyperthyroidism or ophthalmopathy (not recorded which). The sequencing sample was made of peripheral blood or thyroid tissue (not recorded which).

The CDR3 protein is CASSVVGGSGANVLTF. In DNA, the CDR3 is TGTGCCAGCAGCGTAGTTGGTGGCTCTGGGGCCAACGTCCTGACTTTC. V gene TRBV9 combines with J gene TRBJ2-6; the D is unclear. CDR1 SGDLS and CDR2 YYNGEE come from the germline V gene. Deletions cut 0 bases from V and 0 bases from J, with 7 bases between. The CDR3 is 16 residues long.